The clone carrying this TCR beta chain was seen only a few times. The antigen remains unidentified. 5'-RACE, quantitative and with molecular barcodes, yielded the TCR beta libraries. Each CDR3 protein is one row after TCRdb ran MiXCR on the 5' RACE reads. The table records about 450,000 distinct CDR3 sequences, 25% to 30% of them present only once. This entry comes from a study of CD8 T cells in ankylosing spondylitis. General study results and limits: What appeared characteristic of ankylosing spondylitis blood was a TCR beta motif of eight highly homologous variants. In peripheral blood, disease-linked CD8+ clones occurred at relatively low frequencies. There were earlier reports of some motif variants in reactive arthritis synovial fluid and blood.

The CDR3 sequence is 18 residues long. The ends lost 6 bases at V and 1 base at J; junction bases unmatched: 14. Looked up from germline, CDR1 is SGHDN and CDR2 is FVKESK. The chain has TRBV14 and TRBJ2-3, with 9 bases that match TRBD2. The specimen sequenced was blood, either unsorted or a sorted T cell fraction (not recorded which). The receptor was isolated from a male donor with ankylosing spondylitis. CDR3 protein: CASSHPRSGRMGTDTQYF. Written as DNA, the CDR3 is TGTGCCAGCAGTCACCCCCGTAGCGGGAGAATGGGCACAGATACGCAGTATTTT.